The TCR beta chain described here comes from a study of blood T cell repertoires in COVID-19. Study context: T cells, B-cell-depleted T cells, or PBMCs supplied cDNA or gDNA.

Method: immunoSEQ multiplex PCR; TCRdb's copy keeps in-frame clones and lacks some. This sample has a few hundred thousand clones, with roughly 88% found just once. Participants reported their clinical history, and cohort assignment relied on those reports. Cohort 3 recovery required two negative PCRs, clearance, or symptom resolution. The germline V gene encodes CDR1 SGHTA and CDR2 FQGNSA. The length of the CDR3 is 16 residues. The V end lost 2 bases, the J end lost 4 bases, and 17 bases lay between the germline ends. Sequencing was done on a sample of PBMCs or T cells enriched from blood (not recorded which). J is TRBJ1-2 and V is TRBV7-2, with D perhaps TRBD1 (6 bases). This sequence originates from a middle-aged woman who had recovered from COVID-19. The CDR3 DNA sequence: TGTGCCAGCAGCTTATATTATACAGGGCAGGCCTATGGCTACACCTTC. Protein sequence: CASSLYYTGQAYGYTF. The whole variable domain, remainder taken from reference TRBV7-2 and TRBJ1-2, is GAGVSQSPSNKVTEKGKDVELRCDPISGHTALYWYRQSLGQGLEFLIYFQGNSAPDKSGLPSDRFSAERTGGSVSTLTIQRTQQEDSAVYLCASSLYYTGQAYGYTFGSGTRLTVV.